Listed below are T cell receptor beta chains from one sample, sequenced in a study of OX40 agonist ivuxolimab in advanced cancers. Some clones are missing from TCRdb's copy, which holds only in-frame ones; the method was immunoSEQ multiplex PCR. The data contain about 41,000 clones, 70% to 90% of them singletons. The sequencing here drew on CD4+ or CD8+ T cells sorted from blood, taken in a trial of the OX40 agonist ivuxolimab. The receptors here all came from an adult with an advanced solid tumor such as melanoma, head and neck, liver or kidney cancer. Each CDR3 is given with its conserved first and last residue. The listing skips clone size in some rows; elsewhere it reads once, few, many or a size class.

clone_size: -
j_call: TRBJ1-1
v_call: TRBV5-6
cdr3_aa: CASSLGDLGTEAFF

clone_size: -
j_call: TRBJ2-7
v_call: TRBV15
cdr3_aa: CATSRDPGYEQYF

clone_size: -
j_call: TRBJ2-5
v_call: TRBV11-1
cdr3_aa: CASSLMGTGGETQYF

clone_size: once
j_call: TRBJ2-7
v_call: TRBV7-2
cdr3_aa: CASSRSWVGSYEQYF

clone_size: -
j_call: TRBJ2-3
v_call: TRBV25-1
cdr3_aa: CASSEPGLDTQYF

clone_size: -
j_call: TRBJ2-1
v_call: TRBV7-9
cdr3_aa: CASSPSGGNEQFF

clone_size: -
j_call: TRBJ2-1
v_call: TRBV9
cdr3_aa: CASSSRGTDNEQFF

clone_size: once
j_call: TRBJ1-6
v_call: TRBV4-2
cdr3_aa: CASSQDRQGGSPLHF

clone_size: -
j_call: TRBJ1-1
v_call: TRBV5-6
cdr3_aa: CASSLTGGLNTEAFF

clone_size: -
j_call: TRBJ2-1
v_call: TRBV7-2
cdr3_aa: CASSLGARGARDNEQFF

clone_size: -
j_call: TRBJ1-2
v_call: TRBV9
cdr3_aa: CASSAGPSYGYTF

clone_size: -
j_call: TRBJ1-1
v_call: TRBV29-1
cdr3_aa: CSVAEGQAAFF

clone_size: -
j_call: TRBJ2-1
v_call: TRBV6-5
cdr3_aa: CASTRAGGPSNEQFF

clone_size: once
j_call: TRBJ1-2
v_call: TRBV7-2
cdr3_aa: CASSFLTDGYTF

clone_size: -
j_call: -
v_call: TRBV7-9
cdr3_aa: CASSTRQSSYEQYF

clone_size: -
j_call: TRBJ2-7
v_call: TRBV7-9
cdr3_aa: CASSGRDYEQYF

clone_size: -
j_call: TRBJ2-7
v_call: TRBV2
cdr3_aa: CASIRGGEGEQYF

clone_size: -
j_call: TRBJ1-5
v_call: TRBV28
cdr3_aa: CASNPSGTGFPSSQPQHF

clone_size: -
j_call: TRBJ2-5
v_call: TRBV11-3
cdr3_aa: CASSLGGRETQYF

clone_size: -
j_call: TRBJ2-5
v_call: TRBV2
cdr3_aa: CASSGKGGAQETQYF

clone_size: -
j_call: TRBJ2-5
v_call: TRBV5-4
cdr3_aa: CASSIGTGGRLAQYF

clone_size: -
j_call: TRBJ1-2
v_call: TRBV30
cdr3_aa: CAWSKPLDAAF

clone_size: -
j_call: TRBJ2-7
v_call: TRBV15
cdr3_aa: CATRGDRTSYEQYF

clone_size: -
j_call: TRBJ2-3
v_call: TRBV7-2
cdr3_aa: CASSLMETDTQYF

clone_size: -
j_call: TRBJ2-1
v_call: TRBV27
cdr3_aa: CASSPKGWGRGNYNEQFF

clone_size: -
j_call: TRBJ1-2
v_call: TRBV2
cdr3_aa: CASSARWSDYGYTF

clone_size: -
j_call: TRBJ1-1
v_call: TRBV7-9
cdr3_aa: CASSQNRENTEAFF

clone_size: -
j_call: TRBJ2-7
v_call: TRBV18
cdr3_aa: CASSRPGISYEQYF

clone_size: once
j_call: TRBJ1-1
v_call: TRBV18
cdr3_aa: CASSPGRQLNTEAFF

clone_size: -
j_call: TRBJ1-5
v_call: TRBV19
cdr3_aa: CASSIGRWSGEDQPQHF

clone_size: few
j_call: TRBJ1-1
v_call: TRBV5-1
cdr3_aa: CASSGKGGEAFF